These 15 T cell receptor beta chains came from one sample sequenced in a study of vaccination effects on CD4 cells after COVID-19. The assay was immunoSEQ multiplex PCR, and TCRdb's table has in-frame clones only and misses some. The sample holds 30,000 to 45,000 clones, about three fifths seen once. Antigen specificity for these receptors is unknown. Ahead of sequencing, the ViraFEST assay grew antigen-specific CD4+ T cells using viral peptide pools. Isolation of CD4+ T cells took place after around 10 days of culture. The healthy vaccine recipients, who had no prior SARS-CoV-2 infection, showed negative nucleocapsid antibodies. Specimen: CD4+ T cells from PBMCs cultured with HCoV-OC43 spike peptides, collected before COVID-19 vaccination. The sample's subset: HCoV-OC43 spike overlapping peptide pool stimulation. These TCRs come from a human donor who received a COVID-19 vaccine.

This clone was detected a few times. This rearrangement joins TRBV5-8 to TRBJ1-3, with 9 nucleotides matching TRBD1. Per the germline V gene, CDR1 is SGHTS and CDR2 is YDEGEE. The CDR3 spans 14 residues. With 9 bases clipped from V and 3 bases from J, the junction kept 7 bases outside the gene matches. The CDR3 is CATPTGGNGNTIYF. DNA of the CDR3: TGTGCCACCCCGACAGGGGGTAATGGAAACACCATATATTTT. The variable domain in full, with the rest retrieved from reference TRBV5-8 and TRBJ1-3, is EAGVTQSPTHLIKTRGQQATLRCSPISGHTSVYWYQQALGLGLQFLLWYDEGEERNRGNFPPRFSGRQFPNYSSELNVNALELEDSALYLCATPTGGNGNTIYFGEGSWLTVV.

This clone was recorded once. The V and J genes are TRBV5-5 and TRBJ1-4, with 7 bases lining up with TRBD1. This CDR3 spans 15 amino acids. Per germline, CDR1 SGHKS and CDR2 YYEKEE (reference sequence). V shed 0 bases, J shed 5 bases, and the junction held 4 bases outside the gene matches. The DNA of the CDR3 is TGTGCCAGCAGCTTGGAGGGACAGTTAAATGAAAAACTGTTTTTT. It yields the protein CASSLEGQLNEKLFF.

The chain combines TRBV5-4 with TRBJ2-5; D could derive from TRBD1 or TRBD2 (7 bases each). The CDR3 is 15 residues long. V was shortened by 4 bases and J by 4 bases, with 17 bases between the two germline ends. The germline V gene has CDR1 SGHNT and CDR2 YYREEE (reference sequence). The CDR3 DNA follows: TGTGCCAGCAGCCCCTCGGGCAGGGGGGGAGAGACCCAGTACTTC. As protein: CASSPSGRGGETQYF. The entire variable domain, with the rest obtained from reference TRBV5-4 and TRBJ2-5, is as follows: ETGVTQSPTHLIKTRGQQVTLRCSSQSGHNTVSWYQQALGQGPQFIFQYYREEENGRGNFPPRFSGLQFPNYSSELNVNALELDDSALYLCASSPSGRGGETQYFGPGTRLLVL.

The chain combines TRBV5-1 with TRBJ1-2, with D possibly TRBD1 on 6 matching bases. Trimming took 2 bases from V and 6 from J, leaving 11 bases between them. The CDR3 length is 13 residues. Per the germline V gene, CDR1 is SGHRS and CDR2 is YFSETQ. The CDR3 spells CASSLGRGDGYTF. The CDR3 DNA follows: TGCGCCAGCAGCTTAGGCAGGGGCGATGGCTACACCTTC.

In its sample, this clone was seen a few times. This chain uses TRBV6-1 with TRBJ2-7; 7 bases map to TRBD2. Germline V gene sequence: CDR1 MNHNS, CDR2 SASEGT. CDR3 length equals 15 residues. Unmatched junction bases numbered 8, after V lost 1 base and J lost 5 bases. The CDR3 nucleotides are TGTGCCAGCAGTGAAGTGGGCGGGAGATCCGACGAGCAGTACTTC. Its protein is CASSEVGGRSDEQYF.

J is TRBJ1-2 and V is TRBV3-1 (or the pseudogene TRBV3-2), with a weak D call TRBD1 (5 bases). CDR1 is LGHDT and CDR2 is YNNKEL in the germline V gene (reference sequence). This CDR3 spans 15 amino acids. V was cut by 2 bases and J by 3 bases, with 13 bases left in between. The DNA for the CDR3 is TGTGCCAGCAGCCAAAATATCGGGGCTCACTATGGCTACACCTTC. It is translated as CASSQNIGAHYGYTF.

In this sample, this clone turned up once. The rearrangement uses TRBV5-6 and TRBJ2-1, with D uncertain. The CDR3 runs to 13 residues. The V gene lost 1 base and the J gene lost 7 bases, with 9 bases spanning the gap. Germline CDR1 SGHDT, CDR2 YYEEEE. The CDR3 bases are TGTGCCAGCAGCTTGTGGCTGGGGAATGAGCAGTTCTTC. Amino acid sequence: CASSLWLGNEQFF.

The chain employs TRBV5-6 and TRBJ1-6, with D hard to call. The germline V gene has CDR1 SGHDT and CDR2 YYEEEE. Trimming removed 2 bases from V and 0 bases from J, with 9 bases in between. This CDR3 spans 16 amino acids. CDR3 protein: CASSLSESSYNSPLHF. Here the CDR3 DNA reads TGTGCCAGCAGCTTATCCGAGAGCTCCTATAATTCACCCCTCCACTTT.

In this sample, this clone turned up a few times. The V call is TRBV6-1, the J call TRBJ2-7, with D unclear. The V gene lost 3 bases and the J gene lost 2 bases, with 8 bases spanning the gap. This CDR3 has 13 residues. Germline values: CDR1 MNHNS, CDR2 SASEGT. CDR3 coding DNA: TGTGCCAGCAGTGAGTCGGGCACCTACGAGCAGTACTTC. Translated, it gives CASSESGTYEQYF.

This clone was found many times. This sequence joins TRBV3-1 (or the pseudogene TRBV3-2) and TRBJ2-1, with 7 bases identical to TRBD2. Germline CDR1 reads LGHDT; CDR2 reads YNNKEL (reference sequence). V shed 2 bases and J 0 bases; nucleotides not matched to a gene: 4. CDR3 length: 16 amino acids. CDR3 residues: CASSQSGGSSYNEQFF. The CDR3 DNA sequence: TGTGCCAGCAGCCAATCCGGGGGGAGCTCCTACAATGAGCAGTTCTTC.

This chain connects TRBV5-1 to TRBJ1-1, with a possible D match to TRBD1 (5 bases). The CDR3 is 14 residues long. Looked up from germline, CDR1 is SGHRS and CDR2 is YFSETQ. Trimming removed 0 bases from V and 3 bases from J, with 9 bases in between. This CDR3 is CASSLGGGDTEAFF. For the CDR3, the DNA is TGCGCCAGCAGCTTGGGGGGGGGAGACACTGAAGCTTTCTTT.

The chain uses TRBV7-9 and TRBJ2-4, with unresolved D. The germline gives CDR1 SEHNR, CDR2 FQNEAQ (reference sequence). Trimming took 5 bases from V and 10 from J, leaving 12 bases between them. The CDR3 length is 12 residues. CDR3 nucleotides: TGTGCCAGCAGCCCGGGCACCAAGATTCAGTACTTC. Its translation: CASSPGTKIQYF.

This clone has only a few counts. The rearrangement uses TRBV5-4 and TRBJ1-2, with D perhaps TRBD1 (6 bases). This CDR3 is 12 amino acids long. The ends were cut back, 1 base at V and 7 bases at J, with 8 bases in the middle. Germline lookup yields CDR1 SGHNT and CDR2 YYREEE (reference sequence). CDR3: CASSLTGSGYTF. The CDR3 coding sequence is TGTGCCAGCAGCTTGACAGGGTCTGGCTACACCTTC.

This clone was recorded a few times. J is TRBJ1-6 and V is TRBV7-9, with a possible D match to TRBD1 (6 bases). Germline values: CDR1 SEHNR, CDR2 FQNEAQ (reference sequence). Trimming shortened V by 5 bases and J by 11 bases, and 16 bases separated the two germline ends. The CDR3 spans 14 residues. The CDR3 bases are TGTGCCAGCAGCCCCTCCGGGGGGCGACCACCCCTCCACTTT. Translation gives CASSPSGGRPPLHF.

The V call is TRBV14, the J call TRBJ1-1, with 9 bases identical to TRBD1. The trim removed 4 bases at V and 4 bases at J, leaving 7 bases unmatched. The CDR3 extends over 15 amino acids. Germline CDR1 SGHDN, CDR2 FVKESK. DNA of the CDR3: TGTGCCAGCAGCCCGGACAGGGGTTTTGTCACTGAAGCTTTCTTT. It specifies CASSPDRGFVTEAFF.